The 5 T cell receptor beta chains given below trace back to one sample, sequenced in a study of T cell responses to AZD1222 COVID-19 vaccine. Clones were read by immunoSEQ multiplex PCR, and TCRdb kept only the in-frame ones, dropping some. The sample has under 150,000 clones, 88% seen once. The starting material was peripheral blood, obtained on day 0 of AZD1222 vaccination. Every receptor here comes from an adult in good health.

In its sample, this clone was seen a few times. The sample has other DNA sequences that encode this CDR3 too. J is TRBJ2-3 and V is TRBV9; tentative D call: TRBD1 (5 bases). This CDR3 spans 13 amino acids. The V gene lost 3 bases and the J gene lost 5 bases, with 10 bases spanning the gap. The germline CDR1 and CDR2 sequences are SGDLS and YYNGEE. The CDR3 reads CASSAPTGDTQYF. The CDR3 DNA is TGTGCCAGCAGCGCCCCTACAGGAGATACGCAGTATTTT.

The chain is built from TRBV28 and TRBJ1-2; the match to TRBD1 covers 7 bases. This CDR3 spans 15 amino acids. V was pared by 5 bases and J by 4 bases, with 10 bases of the junction left unmatched. Germline lookup yields CDR1 MDHEN and CDR2 SYDVKM. CDR3 sequence reads: CASSTPRQGGYGYTF. The DNA of the CDR3 is TGTGCCAGCAGTACCCCACGACAGGGCGGCTATGGCTACACCTTC.

V gene TRBV5-1 combines with J gene TRBJ2-3; TRBD2 aligns across 12 bases. Germline CDR1 and CDR2: SGHRS and YFSETQ. The CDR3 totals 16 residues. V lost 4 bases to trimming and J lost 2 bases; unmatched junction nucleotides: 5. The CDR3 DNA is TGCGCCAGCAGCCGGACTAGCGGGACCTCCACAGATACGCAGTATTTT. Protein: CASSRTSGTSTDTQYF. Full variable domain (missing parts from reference TRBV5-1 and TRBJ2-3): KAGVTQTPRYLIKTRGQQVTLSCSPISGHRSVSWYQQTPGQGLQFLFEYFSETQRNKGNFPGRFSGRQFSNSRSEMNVSTLELGDSALYLCASSRTSGTSTDTQYFGPGTRLTVL.

The rearrangement uses TRBV18 and TRBJ2-5; 12 nucleotides align to TRBD2. The ends lost 3 bases at V and 1 base at J; junction bases unmatched: 3. Germline V gives CDR1 KGHSH, CDR2 LQKENI. The CDR3 is 16 residues long. In DNA, the CDR3 is TGTGCCAGCTCACCTACTAGCGGGGGGATCCAAGAGACCCAGTACTTC. This translates into CASSPTSGGIQETQYF.

This clone was observed a single time. The chain carries TRBV27 and TRBJ2-2; D not certain. CDR1 is MNHEY and CDR2 is SMNVEV in the germline V gene (reference sequence). This CDR3 is 13 amino acids long. The V end lost 2 bases, the J end lost 0 bases, and 1 base lay between the germline ends. CDR3 DNA sequence: TGTGCCAGCAGTTTAACGAACACCGGGGAGCTGTTTTTT. Translating it yields CASSLTNTGELFF.